This T cell receptor (beta chain) was recorded in a study of T cell repertoires in cytomegalovirus infection. Study-wide background: A matching HLA type, together with CMV infection, was signaled by public TCR beta signatures. Study-wide results and caveats: Carriers of CMV and the relevant HLA type were discriminated by public TCR beta frequency. CMV-specific TCR beta clonotypes restricted by HLA-C dominated the ex vivo response.

This clonotype has a handful of counts. The antigen is undetermined. V lost 4 bases, J lost 4 bases, and 18 bases stayed unmatched. The CDR3 is 18 amino acids. Germline-derived CDR1 and CDR2 are SGHRS and YFSETQ. TCRdb re-derived calls from the reads in MiXCR, one entry per CDR3 protein. The sample lists some 350,000 distinct CDR3 sequences, 15% to 20% occurring once. The material sequenced was PBMCs. The V gene is TRBV5-1, the J gene TRBJ1-1, with 8 bases aligning to TRBD1. The receptor's source is a human donor in good health (CMV status not recorded). Some clones in this sample may be carry-over from other donors' samples. CDR3 DNA: TGCGCCAGCAGCAGAAGGACAGGGTCATACTTCGACTCCACTGAAGCTTTCTTT. Residues: CASSRRTGSYFDSTEAFF.